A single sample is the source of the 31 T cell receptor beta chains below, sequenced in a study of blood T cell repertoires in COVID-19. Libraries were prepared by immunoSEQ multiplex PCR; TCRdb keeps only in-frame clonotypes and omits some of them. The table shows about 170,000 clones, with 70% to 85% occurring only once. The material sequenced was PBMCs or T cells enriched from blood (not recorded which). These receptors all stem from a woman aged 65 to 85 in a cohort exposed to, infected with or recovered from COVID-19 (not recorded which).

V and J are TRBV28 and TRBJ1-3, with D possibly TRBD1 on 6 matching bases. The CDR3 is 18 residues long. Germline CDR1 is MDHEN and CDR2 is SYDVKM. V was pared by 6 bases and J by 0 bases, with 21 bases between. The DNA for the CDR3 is TGTGCCAGCAGAACCTCACTGGGGGCAGTTAGCTCTGGAAACACCATATATTTT. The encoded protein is CASRTSLGAVSSGNTIYF.

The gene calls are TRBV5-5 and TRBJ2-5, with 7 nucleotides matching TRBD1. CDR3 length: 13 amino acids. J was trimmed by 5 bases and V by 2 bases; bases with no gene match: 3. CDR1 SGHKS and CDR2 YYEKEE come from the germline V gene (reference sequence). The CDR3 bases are TGTGCCAGCAGCTTCGGCAGGGGGGAGACCCAGTACTTC. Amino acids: CASSFGRGETQYF.

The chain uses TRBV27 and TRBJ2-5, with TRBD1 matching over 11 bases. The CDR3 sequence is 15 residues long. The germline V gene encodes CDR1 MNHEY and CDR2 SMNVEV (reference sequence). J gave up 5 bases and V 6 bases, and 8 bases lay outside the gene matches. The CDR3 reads CASRRGQGVRETQYF. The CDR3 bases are TGTGCCAGCAGGAGGGGACAGGGGGTACGGGAGACCCAGTACTTC.

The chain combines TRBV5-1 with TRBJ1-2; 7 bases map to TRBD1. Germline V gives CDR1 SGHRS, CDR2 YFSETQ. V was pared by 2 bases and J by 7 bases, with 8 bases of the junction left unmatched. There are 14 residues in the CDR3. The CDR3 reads CASSLQGYFTGYTF. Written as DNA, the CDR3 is TGCGCCAGCAGCTTACAGGGGTATTTCACTGGCTACACCTTC.

The CDR3 DNA reads as TGTGCCAGCAGCCTCTTGACTGGCCTCAATGAGCAGTTCTTC. Protein: CASSLLTGLNEQFF. The gene calls are TRBV11-2 and TRBJ2-1, with D uncertain. Trimming shortened V by 5 bases and J by 6 bases, and 14 bases separated the two germline ends. The CDR3 runs 14 residues. Germline V CDR1 and CDR2: SGHAT, FQNNGV.

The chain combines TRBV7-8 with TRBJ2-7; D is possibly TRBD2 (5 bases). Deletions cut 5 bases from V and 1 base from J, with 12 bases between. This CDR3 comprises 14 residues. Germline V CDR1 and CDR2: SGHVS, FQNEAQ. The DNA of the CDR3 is TGTGCCAGCAGCCGCACTTCGGGATCCTACGAGCAGTACTTC. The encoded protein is CASSRTSGSYEQYF.

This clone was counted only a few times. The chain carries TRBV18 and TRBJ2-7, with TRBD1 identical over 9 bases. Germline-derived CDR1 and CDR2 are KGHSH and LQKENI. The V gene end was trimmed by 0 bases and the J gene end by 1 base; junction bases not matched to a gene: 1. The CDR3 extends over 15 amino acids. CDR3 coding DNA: TGTGCCAGCTCACCACCCGGGACAGGGTCCTACGAGCAGTACTTC. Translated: CASSPPGTGSYEQYF.

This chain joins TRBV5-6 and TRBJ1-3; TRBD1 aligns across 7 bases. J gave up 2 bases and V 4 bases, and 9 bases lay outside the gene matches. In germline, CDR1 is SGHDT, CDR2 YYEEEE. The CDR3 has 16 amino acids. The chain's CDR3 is CASSPYRGRTGNTIYF. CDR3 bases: TGTGCCAGCAGCCCTTACAGGGGAAGAACTGGAAACACCATATATTTT.

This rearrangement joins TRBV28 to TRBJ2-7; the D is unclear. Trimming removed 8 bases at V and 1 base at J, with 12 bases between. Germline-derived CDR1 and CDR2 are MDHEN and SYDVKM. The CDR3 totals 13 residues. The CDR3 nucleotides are TGTGCCAGCCTTGAAAAGAGATCCTACGAGCAGTACTTC. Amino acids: CASLEKRSYEQYF. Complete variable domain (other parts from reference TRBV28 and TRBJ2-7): DVKVTQSSRYLVKRTGEKVFLECVQDMDHENMFWYRQDPGLGLRLIYFSYDVKMKEKGDIPEGYSVSREKKERFSLILESASTNQTSMYLCASLEKRSYEQYFGPGTRLTVT.

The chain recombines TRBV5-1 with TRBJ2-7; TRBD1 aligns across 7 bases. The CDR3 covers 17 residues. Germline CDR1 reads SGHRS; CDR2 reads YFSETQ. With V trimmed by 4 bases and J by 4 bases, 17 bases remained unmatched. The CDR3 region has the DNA TGCGCCAGCAGCCTTCCAACTACCGGGACAGACGCTTACGAGCAGTACTTC. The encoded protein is CASSLPTTGTDAYEQYF.

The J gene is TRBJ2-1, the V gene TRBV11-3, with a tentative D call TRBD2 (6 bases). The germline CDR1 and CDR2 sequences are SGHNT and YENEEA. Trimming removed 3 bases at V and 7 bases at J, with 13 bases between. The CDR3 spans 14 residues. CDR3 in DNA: TGTGCCAGCAGCTTCGGGGGAGAGCGTAATGAGCAGTTCTTC. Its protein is CASSFGGERNEQFF.

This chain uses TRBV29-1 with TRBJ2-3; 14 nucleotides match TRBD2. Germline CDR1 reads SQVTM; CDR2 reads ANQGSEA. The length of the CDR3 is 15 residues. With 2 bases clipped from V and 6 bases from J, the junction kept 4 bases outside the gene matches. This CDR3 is CSVERTSGRLDTQYF. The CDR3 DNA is TGCAGCGTTGAACGGACTAGCGGGAGGTTGGATACGCAGTATTTT.

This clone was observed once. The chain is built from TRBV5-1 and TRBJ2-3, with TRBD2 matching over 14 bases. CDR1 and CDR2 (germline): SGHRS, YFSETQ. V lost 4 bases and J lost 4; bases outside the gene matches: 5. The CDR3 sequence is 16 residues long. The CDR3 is CASSAGTSGRADTQYF. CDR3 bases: TGCGCCAGCAGCGCCGGGACTAGCGGGAGAGCAGATACGCAGTATTTT. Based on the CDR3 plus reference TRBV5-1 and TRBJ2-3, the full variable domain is KAGVTQTPRYLIKTRGQQVTLSCSPISGHRSVSWYQQTPGQGLQFLFEYFSETQRNKGNFPGRFSGRQFSNSRSEMNVSTLELGDSALYLCASSAGTSGRADTQYFGPGTRLTVL.

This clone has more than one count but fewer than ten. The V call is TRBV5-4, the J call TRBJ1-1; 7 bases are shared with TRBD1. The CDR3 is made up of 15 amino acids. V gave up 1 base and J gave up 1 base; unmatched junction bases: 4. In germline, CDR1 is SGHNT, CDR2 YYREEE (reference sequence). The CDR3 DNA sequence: TGTGCCAGCAGCTTGCCGGGGACAGAGAACACTGAAGCTTTCTTT. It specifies CASSLPGTENTEAFF.

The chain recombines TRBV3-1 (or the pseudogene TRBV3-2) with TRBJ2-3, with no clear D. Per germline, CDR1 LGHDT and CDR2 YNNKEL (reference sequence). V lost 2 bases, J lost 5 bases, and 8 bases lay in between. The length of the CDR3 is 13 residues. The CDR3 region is CASSQFTGDTQYF. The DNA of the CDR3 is TGTGCCAGCAGCCAATTTACGGGAGATACGCAGTATTTT.

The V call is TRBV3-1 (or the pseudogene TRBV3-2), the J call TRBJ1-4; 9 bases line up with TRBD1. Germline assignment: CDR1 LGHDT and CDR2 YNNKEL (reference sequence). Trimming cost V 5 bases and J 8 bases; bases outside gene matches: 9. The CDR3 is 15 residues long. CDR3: CASSKAGTGREKLFF. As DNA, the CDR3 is TGTGCCAGCAGCAAAGCCGGGACAGGGAGAGAAAAACTGTTTTTT.

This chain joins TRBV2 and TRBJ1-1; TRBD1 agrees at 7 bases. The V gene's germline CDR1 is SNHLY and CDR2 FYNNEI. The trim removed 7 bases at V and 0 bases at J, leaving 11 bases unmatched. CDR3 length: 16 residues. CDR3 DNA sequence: TGTGCCAGCAACTCCAGGGGCAGGGGGTTGAACACTGAAGCTTTCTTT. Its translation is CASNSRGRGLNTEAFF. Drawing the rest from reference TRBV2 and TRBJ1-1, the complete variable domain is EPEVTQTPSHQVTQMGQEVILRCVPISNHLYFYWYRQILGQKVEFLVSFYNNEISEKSEIFDDQFSVERPDGSNFTLKIRSTKLEDSAMYFCASNSRGRGLNTEAFFGQGTRLTVV.

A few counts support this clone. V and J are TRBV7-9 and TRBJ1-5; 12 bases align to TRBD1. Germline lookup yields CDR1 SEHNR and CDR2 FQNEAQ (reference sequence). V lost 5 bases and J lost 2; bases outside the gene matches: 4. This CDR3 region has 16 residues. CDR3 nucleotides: TGTGCCAGCAGCCTGGGACAGGGGGCAGGCAATCAGCCCCAGCATTTT. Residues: CASSLGQGAGNQPQHF.

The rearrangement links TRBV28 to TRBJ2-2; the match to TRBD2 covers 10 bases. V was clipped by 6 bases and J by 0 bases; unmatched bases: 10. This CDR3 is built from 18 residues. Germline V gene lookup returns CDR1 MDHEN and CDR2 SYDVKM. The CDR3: CASSTLAGVLANTGELFF. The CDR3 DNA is TGTGCCAGCAGCACGCTAGCGGGGGTTCTCGCGAACACCGGGGAGCTGTTTTTT.

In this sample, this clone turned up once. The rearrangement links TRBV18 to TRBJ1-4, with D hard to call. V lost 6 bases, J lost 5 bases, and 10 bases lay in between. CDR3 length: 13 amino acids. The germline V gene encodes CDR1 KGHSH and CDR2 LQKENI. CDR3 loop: CASSAEQNEKLFF. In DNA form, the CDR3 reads TGTGCCAGCTCTGCAGAACAGAATGAAAAACTGTTTTTT.

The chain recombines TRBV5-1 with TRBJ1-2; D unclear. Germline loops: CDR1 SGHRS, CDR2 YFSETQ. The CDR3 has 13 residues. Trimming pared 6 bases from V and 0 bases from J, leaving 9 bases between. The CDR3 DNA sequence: TGCGCCAGCACCTCGAGTCCTAACTATGGCTACACCTTC. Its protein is CASTSSPNYGYTF.

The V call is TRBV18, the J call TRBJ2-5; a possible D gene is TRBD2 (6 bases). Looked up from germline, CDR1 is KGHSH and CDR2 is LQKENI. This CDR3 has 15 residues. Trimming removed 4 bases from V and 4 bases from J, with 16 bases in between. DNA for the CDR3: TGTGCCAGCTCACGGACCCTTGGGGGGAGAGAGACCCAGTACTTC. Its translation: CASSRTLGGRETQYF.

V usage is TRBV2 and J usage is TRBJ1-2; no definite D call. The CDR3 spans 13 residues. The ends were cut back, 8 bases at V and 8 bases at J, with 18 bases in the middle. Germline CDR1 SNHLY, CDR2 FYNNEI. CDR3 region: CASSLTREGGYTF. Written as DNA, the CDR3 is TGTGCCAGCTCTCTTACTAGGGAGGGCGGCTACACCTTC. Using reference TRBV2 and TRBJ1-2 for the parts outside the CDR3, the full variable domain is EPEVTQTPSHQVTQMGQEVILRCVPISNHLYFYWYRQILGQKVEFLVSFYNNEISEKSEIFDDQFSVERPDGSNFTLKIRSTKLEDSAMYFCASSLTREGGYTFGSGTRLTVV.

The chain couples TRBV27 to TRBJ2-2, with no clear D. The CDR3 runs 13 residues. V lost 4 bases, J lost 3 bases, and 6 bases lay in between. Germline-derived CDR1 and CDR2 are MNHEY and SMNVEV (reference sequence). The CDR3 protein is CASSSRDTGELFF. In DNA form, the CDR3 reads TGTGCCAGCAGTTCAAGAGACACCGGGGAGCTGTTTTTT.

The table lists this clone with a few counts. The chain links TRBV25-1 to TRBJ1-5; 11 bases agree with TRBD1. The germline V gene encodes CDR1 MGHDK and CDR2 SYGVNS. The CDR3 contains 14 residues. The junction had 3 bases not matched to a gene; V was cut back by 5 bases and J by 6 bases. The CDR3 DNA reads TGTGCCAGCAGTTCCGGGACAGGGGGTCAGCCCCAGCATTTT. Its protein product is CASSSGTGGQPQHF.

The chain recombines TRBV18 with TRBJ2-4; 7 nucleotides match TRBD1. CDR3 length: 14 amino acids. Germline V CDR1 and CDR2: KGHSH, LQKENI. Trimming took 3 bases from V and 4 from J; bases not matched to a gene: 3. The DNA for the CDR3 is TGTGCCAGCTCACCCCGGGACAGTAAAAACATTCAGTACTTC. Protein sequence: CASSPRDSKNIQYF.

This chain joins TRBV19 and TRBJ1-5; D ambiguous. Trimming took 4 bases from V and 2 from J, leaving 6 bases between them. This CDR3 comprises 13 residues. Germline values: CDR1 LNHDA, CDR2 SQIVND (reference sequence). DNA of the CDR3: TGTGCCAGTAGTACGCGGGGCAATCAGCCCCAGCATTTT. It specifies CASSTRGNQPQHF.

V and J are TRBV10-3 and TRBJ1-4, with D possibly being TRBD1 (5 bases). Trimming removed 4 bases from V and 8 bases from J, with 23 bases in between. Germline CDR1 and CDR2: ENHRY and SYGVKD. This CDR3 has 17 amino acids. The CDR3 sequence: CAISGTVSGTGEEKLFF. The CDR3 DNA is TGTGCCATCAGTGGCACAGTTTCCGGGACTGGAGAAGAAAAACTGTTTTTT.

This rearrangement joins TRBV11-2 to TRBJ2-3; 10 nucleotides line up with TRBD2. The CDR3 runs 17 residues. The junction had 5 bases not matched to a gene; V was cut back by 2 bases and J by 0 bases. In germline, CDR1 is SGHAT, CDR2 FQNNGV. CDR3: CASSLRSGLASTDTQYF. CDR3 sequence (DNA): TGTGCCAGCAGCTTACGCTCGGGACTAGCGAGCACAGATACGCAGTATTTT. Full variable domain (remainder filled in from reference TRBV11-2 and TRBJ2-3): EAGVAQSPRYKIIEKRQSVAFWCNPISGHATLYWYQQILGQGPKLLIQFQNNGVVDDSQLPKDRFSAERLKGVDSTLKIQPAKLEDSAVYLCASSLRSGLASTDTQYFGPGTRLTVL.

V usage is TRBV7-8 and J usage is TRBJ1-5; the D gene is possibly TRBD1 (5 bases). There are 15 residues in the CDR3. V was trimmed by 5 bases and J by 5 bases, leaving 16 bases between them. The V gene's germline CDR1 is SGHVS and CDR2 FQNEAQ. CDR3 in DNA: TGTGCCAGCAGCCACGAGTGGGGAGGGGATCAGCCCCAGCATTTT. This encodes CASSHEWGGDQPQHF.

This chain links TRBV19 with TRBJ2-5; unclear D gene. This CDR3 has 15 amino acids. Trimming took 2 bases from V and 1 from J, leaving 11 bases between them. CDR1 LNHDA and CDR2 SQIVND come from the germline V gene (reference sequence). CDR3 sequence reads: CASSISLLVQETQYF. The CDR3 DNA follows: TGTGCCAGTAGTATAAGTTTGCTAGTCCAAGAGACCCAGTACTTC.